The rows below give T cell receptor beta chains drawn from one sample of a study of cytomegalovirus exposure and HLA in healthy donors. The table came from immunoSEQ multiplex PCR; TCRdb's copy has only in-frame clones and leaves some out. Of about 130,000 clones listed, just under 90% are singletons. Sequenced material: PBMCs. Source of these receptors: a woman aged 30 to 39 in good health and CMV-seropositive. CDR3s include the opening cysteine and the closing phenylalanine or tryptophan. The D gene is left open where the match is weak. Only part of the rows carry a size: once, few, many, or a class if the clone is expanded.

>.|TRBJ2-3|TRBV2|TRBD1
CASSRGQGGTDTQYF
TGTGCCAGCAGTCGAGGACAGGGGGGCACAGATACGCAGTATTTT
>.|TRBJ2-7|TRBV5-4|TRBD2
CASSSMTSGPLRPDEQYF
TGTGCCAGCAGCTCGATGACTAGCGGACCCCTTCGTCCCGACGAGCAGTACTTC
>.|TRBJ2-2|TRBV7-8|TRBD1
CASSLRGLFTGELFF
TGTGCCAGCAGCTTAAGGGGGCTTTTCACCGGGGAGCTGTTTTTT
>once|TRBJ2-2|TRBV7-6|.
CASSRGEDTGELFF
TGTGCCAGCAGTCGAGGGGAGGACACCGGGGAGCTGTTTTTT
>.|TRBJ2-5|TRBV7-8|TRBD1
CASSLGTGVQTQYF
TGTGCCAGCAGCTTAGGTACAGGGGTACAGACCCAGTACTTC
>.|TRBJ2-1|TRBV27|TRBD1
CASSYRTGTYNEQFF
TGTGCCAGCAGTTACCGGACAGGGACCTACAATGAGCAGTTCTTC
>.|TRBJ2-7|TRBV19|TRBD2
CASSLNPPKRETTYEQYF
TGTGCCAGTAGCCTAAACCCGCCCAAGCGGGAGACTACCTACGAGCAGTACTTC
>.|TRBJ2-6|TRBV6-7|.
CASSYSTQAGANVLTF
TGTGCCAGCAGTTACTCGACCCAGGCTGGGGCCAACGTCCTGACTTTC
>.|TRBJ2-1|TRBV10-3|.
CAISEGGARPPYNEQFF
TGTGCCATCAGTGAGGGGGGGGCGAGACCTCCCTACAATGAGCAGTTCTTC
>.|TRBJ2-5|TRBV5-5|TRBD2
CASSPGGNQETQYF
TGTGCCAGCAGCCCGGGAGGGAATCAAGAGACCCAGTACTTC
>.|TRBJ1-5|TRBV27|TRBD1
CASSLGTGGQPQHF
TGTGCCAGCAGTCTAGGGACAGGGGGTCAGCCCCAGCATTTT
>.|TRBJ2-7|TRBV28|.
CASSGKTGPEQYF
TGTGCCAGCAGTGGGAAAACAGGGCCCGAGCAGTACTTC
>.|TRBJ2-6|TRBV9|.
CASSSRDTYSGANVLTF
TGTGCCAGCAGCAGCCGGGACACCTACTCTGGGGCCAACGTCCTGACTTTC
>once|TRBJ2-6|TRBV5-1|.
CASSLYFQGTGANVLTF
TGCGCCAGCAGCCTATACTTTCAGGGTACTGGGGCCAACGTCCTGACTTTC
>.|TRBJ2-7|TRBV2|TRBD1
CASSGPGTGAPDEQYF
TGTGCCAGCAGTGGCCCCGGGACAGGGGCCCCCGACGAGCAGTACTTC
>few|TRBJ2-7|TRBV6-5|.
CASSYVEGSYEQYF
TGTGCCAGCAGTTACGTCGAGGGTTCCTACGAGCAGTACTTC
>few|TRBJ2-1|TRBV2|TRBD2
CASSLAGGMDEQFF
TGTGCCAGCAGCCTGGCGGGAGGGATGGATGAGCAGTTCTTC
>.|TRBJ2-2|TRBV27|.
CASSQGIGELFF
TGTGCCAGCAGTCAGGGGATCGGGGAGCTGTTTTTT
>once|TRBJ2-7|TRBV7-6|.
CASSLRLGDEQYF
TGTGCCAGCAGCCTACGCTTAGGGGACGAGCAGTACTTC
>.|TRBJ1-2|TRBV6-1|TRBD1
CASSPISGQLDGYTF
TGTGCCAGCAGTCCTATCTCGGGACAGCTCGATGGCTACACCTTC
>.|TRBJ2-2|TRBV11-1|.
CASSLAAGLGPGELFF
TGTGCCAGCAGCTTAGCGGCGGGACTTGGACCCGGGGAGCTGTTTTTT